This T cell receptor (beta chain) was documented in a study of blood T cell repertoires in COVID-19. Study context: Specimens from acute and convalescent COVID-19 originated in the United States, Italy and Spain. From T cells, B-cell-depleted T cells, or PBMCs came the material, which was cDNA or gDNA.

Followed over time, Seattle patients had been enrolled while infection was active. In the original processing: Cell counts per sample came from amplifying reference gene primers. This table comes from immunoSEQ multiplex PCR, and its TCRdb copy is limited to in-frame clones, with some not included. V, J and clone size reflect that table, while D and trimming were determined from the DNA. Among tens of thousands of clones listed, roughly 80% were seen once. Between the trimmed V and J ends, which lost 4 bases and 5 bases, there was a span of 12 bases. The germline V gene has CDR1 MGHRA and CDR2 YSYEKL. CDR3 length: 14 amino acids.

This chain connects TRBV4-1 to TRBJ2-1, with D possibly TRBD1 on 6 matching bases. The sequenced sample was peripheral blood. The source is a man aged 70 or older with COVID-19, enrolled during active disease. DNA for the CDR3: TGCGCCAGCAGCCTCGCCGGGACACACAATGAGCAGTTCTTC. This encodes CASSLAGTHNEQFF.